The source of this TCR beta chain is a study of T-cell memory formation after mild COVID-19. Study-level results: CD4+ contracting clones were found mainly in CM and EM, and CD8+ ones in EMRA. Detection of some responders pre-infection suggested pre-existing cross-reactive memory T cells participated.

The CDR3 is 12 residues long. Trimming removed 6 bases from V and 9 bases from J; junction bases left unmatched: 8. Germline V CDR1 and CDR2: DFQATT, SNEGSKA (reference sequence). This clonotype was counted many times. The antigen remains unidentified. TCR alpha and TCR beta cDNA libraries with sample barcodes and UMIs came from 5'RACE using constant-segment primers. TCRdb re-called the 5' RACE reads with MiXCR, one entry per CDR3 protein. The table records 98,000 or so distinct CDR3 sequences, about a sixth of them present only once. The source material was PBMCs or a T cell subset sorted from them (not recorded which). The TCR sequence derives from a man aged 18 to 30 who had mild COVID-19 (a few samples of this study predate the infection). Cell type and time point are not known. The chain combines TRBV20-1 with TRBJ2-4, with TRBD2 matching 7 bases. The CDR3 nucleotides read TGCAGTGCCGCAACTAGCGCGGGCATTCAGTACTTC. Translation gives CSAATSAGIQYF.